The T cell receptor (beta chain) under discussion was sequenced for a study of cytomegalovirus exposure and HLA in healthy donors. General study results and limits: CMV serostatus stood as the only immune exposure information on hand.

Remarks on this clone: Its target is unknown.

The primer mix had 60 Vbeta and 13 Jbeta primers. Repertoires were generated with immunoSEQ multiplex PCR, while TCRdb's copy carries only in-frame clones and drops some. The sample lists over 140,000 clones; around 84% were seen once. With 3 bases removed from V and 3 bases from J, the gap between germline ends came to 18 bases. In germline, CDR1 is SGHNT, CDR2 YENEEA. CDR3 length: 16 amino acids. The rearrangement uses TRBV11-3 and TRBJ2-7; perhaps TRBD1 as D (5 bases). Material for sequencing was PBMCs. The clonotype was recovered from a man aged 45-65 years in good health and CMV-seronegative. The CDR3 bases are TGTGCCAGCAGCTTCGGCGGTGTCAGGGCAAACTACGAGCAGTACTTC. Translated, it gives CASSFGGVRANYEQYF.